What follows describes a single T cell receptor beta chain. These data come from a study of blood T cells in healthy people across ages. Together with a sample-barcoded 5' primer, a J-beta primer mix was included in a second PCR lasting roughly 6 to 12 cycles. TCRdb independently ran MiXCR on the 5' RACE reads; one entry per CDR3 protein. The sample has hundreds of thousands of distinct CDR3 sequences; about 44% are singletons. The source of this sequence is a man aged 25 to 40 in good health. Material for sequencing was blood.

CDR3: CASSHGWPNRDSSYNEQFF. The CDR3 bases are TGTGCCAGCAGTCATGGATGGCCTAACCGGGACAGCTCCTACAATGAGCAGTTCTTC. The chain recombines TRBV7-9 with TRBJ2-1; 7 nucleotides line up with TRBD1. The CDR3 has 19 amino acids. V shed 6 bases, J shed 0 bases, and the junction held 17 bases outside the gene matches. Per the germline V gene, CDR1 is SEHNR and CDR2 is FQNEAQ (reference sequence).